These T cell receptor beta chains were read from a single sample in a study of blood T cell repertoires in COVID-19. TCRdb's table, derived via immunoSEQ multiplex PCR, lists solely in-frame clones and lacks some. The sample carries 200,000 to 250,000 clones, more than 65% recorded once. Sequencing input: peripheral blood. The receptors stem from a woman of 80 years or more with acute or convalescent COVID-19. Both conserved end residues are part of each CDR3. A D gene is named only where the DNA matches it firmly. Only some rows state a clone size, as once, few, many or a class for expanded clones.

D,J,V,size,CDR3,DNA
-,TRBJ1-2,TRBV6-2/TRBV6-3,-,CASSYGQGRGLRGYTF,TGTGCCAGCAGTTACGGGCAGGGTAGAGGCTTGCGCGGCTACACCTTC
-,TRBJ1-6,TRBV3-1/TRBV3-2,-,CASSQVPRGDRPLHF,TGTGCCAGCAGCCAAGTCCCCCGCGGGGATCGACCCCTCCACTTT
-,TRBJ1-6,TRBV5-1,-,CASSPTGSSYNSPLHF,TGCGCCAGCAGCCCTACAGGGAGCTCCTATAATTCACCCCTCCACTTT
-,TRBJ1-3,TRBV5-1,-,CASSPTALQELSGNTIYF,TGCGCCAGCAGCCCCACCGCCTTACAGGAGCTCTCTGGAAACACCATATATTTT
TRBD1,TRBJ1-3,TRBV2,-,CASSTPDRAAGNTIYF,TGTGCCAGCAGCACACCCGACAGGGCGGCTGGAAACACCATATATTTT
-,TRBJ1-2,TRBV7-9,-,CASSLMSRTVDGYTF,TGTGCCAGCAGCTTAATGTCAAGGACAGTCGATGGCTACACCTTC
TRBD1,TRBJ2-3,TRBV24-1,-,CATSDVDREGTDTQYF,TGTGCCACCAGTGATGTGGACAGGGAGGGCACAGATACGCAGTATTTT
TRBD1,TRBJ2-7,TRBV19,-,CASSGQGDSYEQYF,TGTGCCAGTAGTGGGCAGGGGGACTCCTACGAGCAGTACTTC
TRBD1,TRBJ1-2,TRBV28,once,CASSGTGLAYGYTF,TGTGCCAGCAGTGGGACAGGGCTTGCCTATGGCTACACCTTC
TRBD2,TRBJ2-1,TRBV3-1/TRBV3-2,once,CASSQDRSGGAYEQFF,TGTGCCAGCAGCCAAGATCGCAGCGGGGGGGCCTATGAGCAGTTCTTC
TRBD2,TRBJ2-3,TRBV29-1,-,CSVEVAGGTDTQYF,TGCAGCGTTGAGGTAGCGGGGGGAACAGATACGCAGTATTTT
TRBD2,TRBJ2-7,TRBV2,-,CASSAGTSVGEQYF,TGTGCCAGCAGTGCCGGGACTAGCGTCGGCGAGCAGTACTTC
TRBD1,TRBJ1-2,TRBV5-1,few,CASSRSRQGDYGYTF,TGCGCCAGCAGCCGCTCAAGGCAGGGGGACTATGGCTACACCTTC
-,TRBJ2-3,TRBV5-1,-,CASSLGDSKDTQYF,TGCGCCAGCAGCTTAGGGGATTCTAAGGATACGCAGTATTTT
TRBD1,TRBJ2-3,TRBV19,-,CASSIVKGTGGLKDTQYF,TGTGCCAGTAGTATAGTGAAAGGGACAGGGGGTCTAAAAGATACGCAGTATTTT
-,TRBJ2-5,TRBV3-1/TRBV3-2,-,CASSQVRETQYF,TGTGCCAGCAGCCAAGTCAGGGAGACCCAGTACTTC
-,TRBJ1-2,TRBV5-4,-,CASSLDGEGYTF,TGTGCCAGCAGCTTAGACGGGGAGGGCTACACCTTC
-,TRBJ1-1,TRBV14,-,CASSQEGFSTEAFF,TGTGCCAGCAGCCAAGAGGGCTTCTCCACTGAAGCTTTCTTT
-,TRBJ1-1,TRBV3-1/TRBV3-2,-,CASSPPPPRNTEAFF,TGTGCCAGCAGCCCCCCCCCGCCCAGGAACACTGAAGCTTTCTTT
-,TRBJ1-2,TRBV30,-,CAWTSGANYGYTF,TGTGCCTGGACTTCGGGAGCTAACTATGGCTACACCTTC
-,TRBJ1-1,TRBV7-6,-,CASSLLAVMNTEAFF,TGTGCCAGCAGCTTATTAGCGGTGATGAACACTGAAGCTTTCTTT
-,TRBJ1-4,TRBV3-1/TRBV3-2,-,CASKPARADEKLFF,TGTGCCAGCAAGCCGGCGAGGGCCGACGAAAAACTGTTTTTT
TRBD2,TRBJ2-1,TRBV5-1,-,CASSLAVSGGYNEQFF,TGCGCCAGCAGCTTGGCCGTGAGCGGGGGCTACAATGAGCAGTTCTTC
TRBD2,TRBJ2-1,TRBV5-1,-,CASSRGAYNEQFF,TGCGCCAGCAGTCGGGGGGCCTACAATGAGCAGTTCTTC
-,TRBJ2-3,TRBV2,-,CASSELRSTDTQYF,TGTGCCAGCAGTGAACTCAGGTCCACAGATACGCAGTATTTT
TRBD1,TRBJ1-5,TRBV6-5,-,CASGWDSDSQPQHF,TGTGCCAGCGGTTGGGACAGCGACAGTCAGCCCCAGCATTTT
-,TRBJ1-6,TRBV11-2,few,CASSSGQGSYNSPLHF,TGTGCCAGCAGCTCCGGGCAGGGCTCCTATAATTCACCCCTCCACTTT
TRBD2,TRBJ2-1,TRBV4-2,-,CASSLGGGARDEQFF,TGTGCCAGCAGCCTTGGCGGGGGGGCCAGGGATGAGCAGTTCTTC
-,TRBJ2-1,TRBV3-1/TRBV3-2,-,CASSQVWGGVDEQFF,TGTGCCAGCAGCCAAGTGTGGGGGGGCGTGGATGAGCAGTTCTTC
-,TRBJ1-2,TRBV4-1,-,CASSQGGLGALVYGYTF,TGCGCCAGCAGCCAAGGAGGTCTGGGGGCGCTTGTCTATGGCTACACCTTC
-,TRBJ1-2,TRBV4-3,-,CASSQASGYGYTF,TGCGCCAGCAGCCAAGCCTCGGGGTATGGCTACACCTTC
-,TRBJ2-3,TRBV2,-,CAGAQGADTQYF,TGTGCCGGGGCACAGGGCGCGGATACGCAGTATTTT
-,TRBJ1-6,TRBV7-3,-,CASSLRTANNSPLHF,TGTGCCAGCAGCTTAAGGACAGCAAATAATTCACCCCTCCACTTT
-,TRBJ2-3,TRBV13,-,CASSNPGLRTDTQYF,TGTGCCAGCAGCAACCCGGGACTGCGCACAGATACGCAGTATTTT
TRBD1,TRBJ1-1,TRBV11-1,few,CASSPTGVDTEAFF,TGTGCCAGCAGCCCAACAGGGGTTGACACTGAAGCTTTCTTT
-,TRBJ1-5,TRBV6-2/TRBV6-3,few,CASSPVAGAPNQPQHF,TGTGCCAGCAGCCCTGTTGCAGGGGCCCCCAATCAGCCCCAGCATTTT
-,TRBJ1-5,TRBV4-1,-,CASSQDRTRGINQPQHF,TGCGCCAGCAGCCAAGATAGGACCAGGGGCATCAATCAGCCCCAGCATTTT
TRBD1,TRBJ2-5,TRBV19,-,CASSLQGVKETQYF,TGTGCCAGTAGTCTACAGGGGGTTAAAGAGACCCAGTACTTC
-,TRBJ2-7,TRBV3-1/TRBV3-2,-,CASSQDPAAYEQYF,TGTGCCAGCAGCCAAGATCCAGCGGCCTACGAGCAGTACTTC
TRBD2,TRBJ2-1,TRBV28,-,CASSPALAGNNEQFF,TGTGCCAGCAGCCCAGCGTTAGCGGGGAATAATGAGCAGTTCTTC
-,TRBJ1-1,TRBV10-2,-,CASKLGGGYTEAFF,TGCGCCAGCAAACTGGGAGGTGGATACACTGAAGCTTTCTTT
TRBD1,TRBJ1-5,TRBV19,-,CASSSRGQGHSNQPQHF,TGTGCCAGTAGTAGTCGTGGACAGGGGCATAGCAATCAGCCCCAGCATTTT
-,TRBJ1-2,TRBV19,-,CASSTTSANYGYTF,TGTGCCAGTAGTACGACATCCGCTAACTATGGCTACACCTTC
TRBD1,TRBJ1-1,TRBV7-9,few,CASSLSQGGNTEAFF,TGTGCCAGCAGCTTATCTCAGGGGGGTAACACTGAAGCTTTCTTT
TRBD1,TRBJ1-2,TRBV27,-,CASSYTWTGRRGYTF,TGTGCCAGCAGCTATACCTGGACAGGCCGCAGGGGCTACACCTTC
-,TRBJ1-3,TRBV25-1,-,CASSVGVGGNTIYF,TGTGCCAGCAGTGTGGGAGTGGGGGGAAACACCATATATTTT
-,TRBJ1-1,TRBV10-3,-,CASARVNTEAFF,TGTGCCAGCGCTCGGGTGAACACTGAAGCTTTCTTT
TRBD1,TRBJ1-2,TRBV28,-,CASLSDRAMKSGYTF,TGTGCCAGCTTATCAGACAGGGCAATGAAGAGTGGCTACACCTTC
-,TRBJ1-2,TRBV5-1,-,CASSLAIGAAGYGYTF,TGCGCCAGCAGCTTGGCCATAGGGGCCGCAGGCTATGGCTACACCTTC
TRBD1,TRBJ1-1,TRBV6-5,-,CASSYDTGGDRSEAFF,TGTGCCAGCAGTTACGATACAGGGGGCGATCGTTCTGAAGCTTTCTTT
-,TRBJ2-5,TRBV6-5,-,CASRGADWETQYF,TGTGCCAGCAGGGGGGCGGATTGGGAGACCCAGTACTTC
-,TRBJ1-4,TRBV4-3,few,CASSQDQDFGEKLFF,TGCGCCAGCAGCCAAGATCAAGACTTCGGTGAAAAACTGTTTTTT
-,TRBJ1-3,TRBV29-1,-,CSALEPQGYGNTIYF,TGCAGCGCCCTCGAACCTCAGGGATATGGAAACACCATATATTTT
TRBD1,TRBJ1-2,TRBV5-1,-,CASSSEGASGYGYTF,TGCGCCAGCAGCTCCGAGGGGGCGTCGGGCTATGGCTACACCTTC